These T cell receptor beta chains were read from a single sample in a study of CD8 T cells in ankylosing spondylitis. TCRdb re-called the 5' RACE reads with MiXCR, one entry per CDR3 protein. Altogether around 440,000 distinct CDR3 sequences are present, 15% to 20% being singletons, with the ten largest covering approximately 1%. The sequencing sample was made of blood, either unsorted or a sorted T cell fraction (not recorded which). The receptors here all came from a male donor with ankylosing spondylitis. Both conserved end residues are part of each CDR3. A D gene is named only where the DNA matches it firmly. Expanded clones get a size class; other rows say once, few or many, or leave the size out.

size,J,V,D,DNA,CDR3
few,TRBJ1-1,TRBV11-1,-,TGTGCCAGCAGCGACCTCCTCCGGCAGCCGCCCGAAGCTTTCTTT,CASSDLLRQPPEAFF
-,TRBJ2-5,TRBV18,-,TGTGCCAGCTCCCGCACTATCAGCGAAGAGACCCAGTACTTC,CASSRTISEETQYF
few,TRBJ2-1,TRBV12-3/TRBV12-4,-,TGTGCCAGCAGTCCTGACAGGCCGGGGAGCAATGAGCAGTTCTTC,CASSPDRPGSNEQFF
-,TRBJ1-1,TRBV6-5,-,TGTGCCAGCAGTTACGGTTCAGGGGCCCCGAACACTGAAGCTTTCTTT,CASSYGSGAPNTEAFF
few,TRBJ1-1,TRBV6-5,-,TGTGCCAGCAGTTACTCCGACAGGAACACTGAAGCTTTCTTT,CASSYSDRNTEAFF
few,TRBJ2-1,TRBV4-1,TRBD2,TGCGCCAGCAGCCAACAAGGGCTAGCGGGGGGGGATGAGCAGTTCTTC,CASSQQGLAGGDEQFF
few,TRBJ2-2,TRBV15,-,TGTGCCACCAGCAGGACCACCGGGGAGCTGTTTTTT,CATSRTTGELFF
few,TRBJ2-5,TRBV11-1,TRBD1,TGTGCCAGCAGCCCTGGAACCCTCCGGGACAGGGGGGAGGAGACCCAGTACTTC,CASSPGTLRDRGEETQYF
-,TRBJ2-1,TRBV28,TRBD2,TGTGCCAGCATCGCGGGAGGGGCGAACAATGAGCAGTTCTTC,CASIAGGANNEQFF
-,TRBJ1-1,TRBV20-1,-,TGCAGTGCTCCGAAGGACACTGAAGCTTTCTTT,CSAPKDTEAFF
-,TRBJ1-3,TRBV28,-,TGTGCCAGCAGGAACGGCCTGTCCGGAAACACCATATATTTT,CASRNGLSGNTIYF
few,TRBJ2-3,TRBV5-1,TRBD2,TGCGCCAGCAGCTTCGGAGCGGGGGGGCGCGATACGCAGTATTTT,CASSFGAGGRDTQYF
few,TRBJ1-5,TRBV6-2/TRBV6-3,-,TGTGCCAGCGACCGAAGGGGAAGCAATCAGCCCCAGCATTTT,CASDRRGSNQPQHF
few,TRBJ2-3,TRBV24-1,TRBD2,TGTGCCACCAGTGATCCGACTAGCGGGAGAGCAGATACGCAGTATTTT,CATSDPTSGRADTQYF
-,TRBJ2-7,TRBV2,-,TGTGCCAGCAGTTTCGGGGAGCTAAAGAGAGGGCAGTACTTC,CASSFGELKRGQYF
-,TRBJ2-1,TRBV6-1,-,TGTGCCACCGCACTAGACTCCTACAATGAGCAGTTCTTC,CATALDSYNEQFF
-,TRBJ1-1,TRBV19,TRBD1,TGTGCCAGTCGCTTGGGGGACAGGGACGGGACTGAAGCTTTCTTT,CASRLGDRDGTEAFF
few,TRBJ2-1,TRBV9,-,TGTGCCAGCAGCGGACAGACCACAGGTAACAATGAGCAGTTCTTC,CASSGQTTGNNEQFF
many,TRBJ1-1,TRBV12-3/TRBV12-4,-,TGTGCCAGCAGCTCTCGACAGCGGAACACTGAAGCTTTCTTT,CASSSRQRNTEAFF
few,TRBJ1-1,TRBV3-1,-,TGTGCCAGCAGCCAAGACGTTCGAGAAGCTTTCTTT,CASSQDVREAFF
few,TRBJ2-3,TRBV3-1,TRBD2,TGTGCCAGCAGCTGGAGTGGGACTAGCGCAGATACGCAGTATTTT,CASSWSGTSADTQYF
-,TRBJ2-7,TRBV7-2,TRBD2,TGTGCCAGCAGCTTTAGCGGGAGGGCGGAGGAGCAGTACTTC,CASSFSGRAEEQYF
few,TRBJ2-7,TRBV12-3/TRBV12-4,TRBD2,TGTGCCAGCAGTTCCAGGACTAGCGGGAGGCTAGGCGAGCAGTACTTC,CASSSRTSGRLGEQYF
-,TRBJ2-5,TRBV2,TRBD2,TGTGCCAGCAGTGAAGCACGGCTAGCGGGGGGTCTGGGGACCCAGTACTTC,CASSEARLAGGLGTQYF
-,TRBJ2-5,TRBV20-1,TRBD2,TGCAGTGCTAGGGGCCCCCGGGGGGGCGAGACCCAGTACTTC,CSARGPRGGETQYF
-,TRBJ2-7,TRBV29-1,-,TGCAGCGTGGGGAGGACAGTCTACGAGCAGTACTTC,CSVGRTVYEQYF
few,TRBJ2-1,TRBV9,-,TGTGCCAGCAGCATAGATTCCGGGATCTACAATGAGCAGTTCTTC,CASSIDSGIYNEQFF
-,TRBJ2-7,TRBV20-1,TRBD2,TGCAGTGCGCCTCGACTAGCGGGTCGTCCCCCTCACTACGAGCAGTACTTC,CSAPRLAGRPPHYEQYF
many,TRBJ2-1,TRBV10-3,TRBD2,TGTGCCATCAGTGAGGGTCAACTAGCGGTACGCGGTGAGCAGTTCTTC,CAISEGQLAVRGEQFF
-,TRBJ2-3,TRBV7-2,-,TGTGCCAGCAGCTTGAGTGGGCCGCGCACAGATACGCAGTATTTT,CASSLSGPRTDTQYF
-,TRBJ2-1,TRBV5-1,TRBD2,TGCGCCAGCAGCATTAGCGGGGACAATGAGCAGTTCTTC,CASSISGDNEQFF
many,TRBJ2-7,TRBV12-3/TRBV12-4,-,TGTGCCAGCAGTTTAGACCACTACGAGCAGTACTTC,CASSLDHYEQYF
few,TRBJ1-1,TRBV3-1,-,TGTGCCAGCAGCAGATTCGAGGCAGGGGCAGCTTTCTTT,CASSRFEAGAAFF
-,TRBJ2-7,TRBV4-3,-,TGCGCCAGCAGCCAAGATAGACTGGGCTCCTACGAGCAGTACTTC,CASSQDRLGSYEQYF
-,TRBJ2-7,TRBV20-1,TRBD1,TGCAGTGCTGGACAGGGACTCTACGAGCAGTACTTC,CSAGQGLYEQYF
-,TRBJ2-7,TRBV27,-,TGTGCCAGCAGTTCCCCATCCCGGACGAACTCCTACGAGCAGTACTTC,CASSSPSRTNSYEQYF
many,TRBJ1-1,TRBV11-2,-,TGTGCCAGCAGCCCTTACGCCAGACAGCGGCGGATGAACACTGAAGCTTTCTTT,CASSPYARQRRMNTEAFF